This T cell receptor beta chain was retrieved from a study of cytomegalovirus exposure and HLA in healthy donors. Study-level results: Most likely, a cluster of highly shared sequence variants arose as a sequencing artifact. Productive rates of about 90% or about 30% were seen for most TCR beta V segments in an earlier analysis. An apparent linkage of common viral pathogens to several of the most significant clusters emerged in a later analysis.

V gave up 0 bases and J gave up 10 bases, with 12 bases separating them. This CDR3 is 13 amino acids long. Germline CDR1 reads GTSNPN; CDR2 reads SVGIG (reference sequence). The table lists this clone with a few counts. The antigen remains undetermined. The PCR ran on 60 Vbeta and 13 Jbeta primers. Assay used: immunoSEQ multiplex PCR; TCRdb lists only in-frame clones, some missing. The sample records around 130,000 clones, 80% being singletons. The chain joins TRBV30 to TRBJ1-4, with D possibly being TRBD1 (6 bases). The sample taken for sequencing was PBMCs. This clonotype was sampled from a man aged 35-49 years in good health and CMV-seronegative. CDR3 in amino acids: CAWSVISGVKLFF. CDR3 sequence (DNA): TGTGCCTGGAGTGTAATTTCAGGGGTAAAACTGTTTTTT.